The 32 T cell receptor beta chains in this list originate from one sample, sequenced in a study of identical twins. MiXCR, run by TCRdb on the 5' RACE reads, gives a single entry per CDR3 protein. Of more than 600,000 distinct CDR3 sequences detected, around a sixth appear once; the ten largest clones hold around 13%. These records were also assigned to another study, of T cells expressing NK-cell markers.

The specimen sequenced was PBMCs. These receptors originate from a woman in her late teens or twenties in good health.

This sequence joins TRBV4-2 and TRBJ2-7; no clear D. CDR1 is LGHNA and CDR2 is YNFKEQ in the germline V gene. The CDR3 has 16 amino acids. V gave up 1 base and J gave up 2 bases, with 15 bases separating them. The CDR3 nucleotides read TGTGCCAGCAGCCAAGTCCTACTTCGAGGAACCTACGAGCAGTACTTC. Translated, it gives CASSQVLLRGTYEQYF.

This clonotype was seen a handful of times. The chain has TRBV6-1 and TRBJ1-4, with a weak D call TRBD1 (6 bases). Germline CDR1 MNHNS, CDR2 SASEGT. V lost 3 bases to trimming and J lost 6 bases, with 11 bases between them. The CDR3 consists of 14 residues. The CDR3 loop reads CASSDWGLDEKLFF. The CDR3 DNA sequence: TGTGCCAGCAGTGACTGGGGGCTGGATGAAAAACTGTTTTTT.

This clonotype was counted a few times. The J gene is TRBJ2-7, the V gene TRBV9; maybe TRBD2 (5 bases). This CDR3 is 17 amino acids long. The germline gives CDR1 SGDLS, CDR2 YYNGEE. The ends were cut back, 0 bases at V and 0 bases at J, with 16 bases in the middle. CDR3 bases: TGTGCCAGCAGCGTAGGCCTCGGCGGGTTGAGCTCCTACGAGCAGTACTTC. This sequence encodes CASSVGLGGLSSYEQYF.

The V call is TRBV12-3 or TRBV12-4, the J call TRBJ2-5; D is possibly TRBD2 (6 bases). The V gene lost 3 bases and the J gene lost 5 bases, with 16 bases spanning the gap. The CDR3 has 15 amino acids. CDR3 in DNA: TGTGCCAGCAGTTTTGTGTATGGAGGGCGGGAGACCCAGTACTTC. Translating gives CASSFVYGGRETQYF.

The V gene is TRBV6-4, the J gene TRBJ2-2; D is undetermined. The CDR3 length is 14 residues. Germline lookup yields CDR1 MRHNA and CDR2 SNTAGT. V lost 5 bases and J 3 bases, leaving 10 bases between the germline ends. In DNA form, the CDR3 reads TGTGCCAGCAGTCCACTGGCGGACACCGGGGAGCTGTTTTTT. It translates to CASSPLADTGELFF.

The chain carries TRBV9 and TRBJ2-1, with TRBD2 identical over 8 bases. The CDR3 totals 17 residues. V shed 0 bases and J 0 bases; nucleotides not matched to a gene: 5. Germline CDR1 reads SGDLS; CDR2 reads YYNGEE. The CDR3 here is CASSVGNSGASYNEQFF. CDR3 coding DNA: TGTGCCAGCAGCGTAGGAAATAGCGGGGCCTCCTACAATGAGCAGTTCTTC.

This rearrangement joins TRBV20-1 to TRBJ2-1; D not certain. Trimming cost V 6 bases and J 4 bases, with 16 bases left between them. The CDR3 is 14 amino acids. Germline V CDR1 and CDR2: DFQATT, SNEGSKA (reference sequence). The CDR3 sequence: CSAAPVPTYNEQFF. CDR3 bases: TGCAGTGCGGCCCCGGTCCCCACATACAATGAGCAGTTCTTC.

A few counts support this clonotype. The chain recombines TRBV5-1 with TRBJ2-7, with unresolved D. The CDR3 loop spans 15 amino acids. CDR1 is SGHRS, CDR2 YFSETQ, per germline. V was cut by 0 bases and J by 0 bases, with 10 bases left in between. The CDR3 is CASSLVASPSYEQYF. CDR3 bases: TGCGCCAGCAGCTTGGTCGCCAGCCCCTCCTACGAGCAGTACTTC.

This sequence joins TRBV5-1 and TRBJ2-1; D gene ambiguous. This CDR3 has 14 residues. The germline V gene has CDR1 SGHRS and CDR2 YFSETQ. Trimming pared 4 bases from V and 8 bases from J, leaving 16 bases between. DNA for the CDR3: TGCGCCAGCAGCCCACCCCGGGCCCTGGATGAGCAGTTCTTC. This encodes CASSPPRALDEQFF.

This clonotype has only a few counts. V is TRBV20-1 and J is TRBJ2-3; TRBD2 matches at 9 bases. The length of the CDR3 is 14 residues. Germline loops: CDR1 DFQATT, CDR2 SNEGSKA (reference sequence). V lost 3 bases to trimming and J lost 10 bases; unmatched junction nucleotides: 11. The DNA of the CDR3 is TGCAGTGCTAGGATTAGCGGGGGTCCTGAGCCGCAGTATTTT. It encodes CSARISGGPEPQYF.

This clonotype has a handful of counts. The chain employs TRBV6-2 or TRBV6-3 and TRBJ1-1, with 11 nucleotides matching TRBD1. This CDR3 is built from 15 residues. The V gene end was trimmed by 6 bases and the J gene end by 11 bases; junction bases not matched to a gene: 14. Germline-derived CDR1 and CDR2 are MNHEY and SVGEGT. The CDR3 bases are TGTGCCAGCAGCCCCCAGGGACAGGGGGGCCTGGGGGCTTTCTTT. Its protein product is CASSPQGQGGLGAFF.

This chain links TRBV7-8 with TRBJ1-5, with D perhaps TRBD1 (5 bases). CDR1 and CDR2 from the germline V gene are SGHVS and FQNEAQ. This CDR3 is built from 17 residues. V gave up 2 bases and J gave up 3 bases, with 17 bases separating them. CDR3 sequence: CASSLQGDARYNQPQHF. The CDR3 region has the DNA TGTGCCAGCAGCTTACAGGGCGACGCGAGGTACAATCAGCCCCAGCATTTT. Together with reference TRBV7-8 and TRBJ1-5, the CDR3 gives the full variable domain: GAGVSQSPRYKVAKRGQDVALRCDPISGHVSLFWYQQALGQGPEFLTYFQNEAQLDKSGLPSDRFFAERPEGSVSTLKIQRTQQEDSAVYLCASSLQGDARYNQPQHFGDGTRLSIL.

The rearrangement links TRBV10-3 to TRBJ2-3, with D maybe TRBD2 (7 bases). V was cut by 7 bases and J by 0 bases, with 17 bases left in between. Germline lookup yields CDR1 ENHRY and CDR2 SYGVKD. The CDR3 sequence is 16 residues long. As DNA, the CDR3 is TGTGCCATCAAAACTCCGGGGGGCACTAGCACAGATACGCAGTATTTT. This translates into CAIKTPGGTSTDTQYF.

The genes are TRBV6-1 and TRBJ2-1; 8 bases agree with TRBD2. After removal of 5 bases from V and 8 bases from J, the junction contained 14 bases not matched to a gene. In germline, CDR1 is MNHNS, CDR2 SASEGT. The length of the CDR3 is 16 residues. CDR3 in DNA: TGTGCCAGCAGTCCCAATGGACTAGCAGATCTTGATGAGCAGTTCTTC. This gives the protein CASSPNGLADLDEQFF.

The chain links TRBV6-1 to TRBJ2-2; 7 positions agree with TRBD1. V lost 6 bases, J lost 6 bases, and 10 bases stayed unmatched. Germline V CDR1 and CDR2: MNHNS, SASEGT. The CDR3 totals 15 residues. CDR3 in DNA: TGTGCCAGCAGCGAGACGACAGGGCACGCCGGGGAGCTGTTTTTT. Amino acids: CASSETTGHAGELFF.

The sample holds a few counts of this clonotype. The gene calls are TRBV15 and TRBJ2-1; no clear D gene. From germline, CDR1 is LNHNV and CDR2 YYDKDF (reference sequence). Trimming pared 3 bases from V and 7 bases from J, leaving 13 bases between. The CDR3 sequence is 14 residues long. For the CDR3, the DNA is TGTGCCACCAGCAGGCCTATAGCCCGTAATGAGCAGTTCTTC. The encoded protein is CATSRPIARNEQFF.

The chain links TRBV27 to TRBJ2-2, with 9 bases that match TRBD2. This CDR3 region has 16 residues. The trim removed 5 bases at V and 2 bases at J, leaving 6 bases unmatched. The germline V gene encodes CDR1 MNHEY and CDR2 SMNVEV (reference sequence). The CDR3 sequence: CASSRRTSDNTGELFF. The CDR3 DNA sequence: TGTGCCAGCAGTCGTCGGACTAGCGACAACACCGGGGAGCTGTTTTTT.

This clonotype has just a few counts. This rearrangement joins TRBV5-1 to TRBJ2-7; D remains ambiguous. Germline V gene data show CDR1 as SGHRS and CDR2 as YFSETQ. The CDR3 consists of 14 residues. V dropped 0 bases and J dropped 2 bases, with 9 bases sitting between them. The CDR3 sequence is CASSLDALPYEQYF. DNA of the CDR3: TGCGCCAGCAGCTTGGACGCCTTGCCCTACGAGCAGTACTTC.

The chain carries TRBV5-1 and TRBJ2-1; D may match TRBD1 or TRBD2 (5 bases each). Between the trimmed V and J ends, which lost 1 base and 7 bases, there was a span of 9 bases. The CDR3 runs 13 residues. CDR1 is SGHRS, CDR2 YFSETQ, per germline. CDR3 sequence (DNA): TGCGCCAGCAGCTTGCTTGGGGGTAATGAGCAGTTCTTC. It is translated as CASSLLGGNEQFF.

This sequence joins TRBV24-1 and TRBJ2-1, with 11 bases aligning to TRBD2. CDR1 is KGHDR and CDR2 is SFDVKD in the germline V gene. The CDR3 covers 16 residues. V was pared by 10 bases and J by 6 bases, with 13 bases of the junction left unmatched. Written as DNA, the CDR3 is TGTGCCACTAGCGGATCCGGACTAGCGGGTGGCAATGAGCAGTTCTTC. This encodes CATSGSGLAGGNEQFF.

This clonotype has more than one count but fewer than ten. J is TRBJ1-4 and V is TRBV7-9, with 7 bases matching TRBD1. The J segment lost 8 bases and the V segment lost 5 bases, leaving 17 bases of the junction unmatched. CDR3 length equals 17 residues. Germline values: CDR1 SEHNR, CDR2 FQNEAQ (reference sequence). The CDR3: CASSRTGAGMMGEKLFF. Written as DNA, the CDR3 is TGTGCCAGCAGCCGTACAGGGGCTGGGATGATGGGCGAAAAACTGTTTTTT.

This clonotype was seen only a few times. The rearrangement links TRBV3-1 to TRBJ2-5; 12 bases match TRBD2. The CDR3 runs to 16 residues. Losses at the gene ends were 4 bases for V and 1 base for J; bases not matched to a gene: 4. Germline V gene lookup returns CDR1 LGHDT and CDR2 YNNKEL (reference sequence). The CDR3 sequence is CASSLGLAGIQETQYF. Written as DNA, the CDR3 is TGTGCCAGCAGCCTCGGACTAGCGGGGATCCAAGAGACCCAGTACTTC.

This clonotype was observed a handful of times. This chain connects TRBV9 to TRBJ2-1, with D uncertain. This CDR3 is built from 15 residues. The V end lost 0 bases, the J end lost 0 bases, and 7 bases lay between the germline ends. Germline V gives CDR1 SGDLS, CDR2 YYNGEE. CDR3 sequence: CASSVVADSYNEQFF. For the CDR3, the DNA is TGTGCCAGCAGCGTAGTCGCTGACTCCTACAATGAGCAGTTCTTC.

This clonotype has a single count. The chain has TRBV29-1 and TRBJ2-1; TRBD2 agrees at 10 bases. Per the germline V gene, CDR1 is SQVTM and CDR2 is ANQGSEA. After removal of 3 bases from V and 8 bases from J, the junction contained 4 bases not matched to a gene. The CDR3 contains 13 residues. Here the CDR3 reads CSVDLAGAYEQFF. CDR3 bases: TGCAGCGTTGACCTAGCGGGAGCCTATGAGCAGTTCTTC.

The rearrangement links TRBV6-5 to TRBJ1-3, with D maybe TRBD1 (6 bases). Trimming took 0 bases from V and 2 from J, leaving 11 bases between them. The CDR3 totals 16 residues. Germline CDR1 is MNHEY and CDR2 is SVGAGI. The CDR3 region has the DNA TGTGCCAGCAGTTACTCTGGGGGGGCAACTGGAAACACCATATATTTT. Residues: CASSYSGGATGNTIYF.

The CDR3 spells CASSIVGHSYEQYF. The CDR3 region has the DNA TGTGCCAGCAGTATCGTGGGCCACTCCTACGAGCAGTACTTC. The chain uses TRBV6-2 or TRBV6-3 and TRBJ2-7; D remains unclear. The CDR3 has 14 residues. Germline V gene data show CDR1 as MNHEY and CDR2 as SVGEGT. Trimming removed 5 bases from V and 0 bases from J, with 11 bases in between.

The chain combines TRBV9 with TRBJ1-2, with unresolved D. In germline, CDR1 is SGDLS, CDR2 YYNGEE. The CDR3 length is 15 residues. V was trimmed by 4 bases and J by 2 bases, leaving 15 bases between them. This CDR3 is CASSPRLADNYGYTF. CDR3 nucleotides: TGTGCCAGCAGCCCTCGGCTGGCAGACAACTATGGCTACACCTTC.

The chain joins TRBV20-1 to TRBJ2-1; 7 bases agree with TRBD1. CDR3 length: 12 amino acids. Germline assignment: CDR1 DFQATT and CDR2 SNEGSKA (reference sequence). V lost 8 bases and J lost 10; bases outside the gene matches: 11. The CDR3 nucleotides are TGCAGTCCCGGGACAGTCCATGAGGAGCAGTTCTTC. Residues: CSPGTVHEEQFF.

This clonotype was found a few times. The chain recombines TRBV12-3 or TRBV12-4 with TRBJ2-3; 9 positions agree with TRBD2. The trim removed 5 bases at V and 1 base at J, leaving 4 bases unmatched. This CDR3 has 15 residues. In DNA, the CDR3 is TGTGCCAGCAGTCCGGAGCGGGGGGGCACAGATACGCAGTATTTT. Amino acid sequence: CASSPERGGTDTQYF.

The chain combines TRBV27 with TRBJ2-3; no firm D call. Germline V gives CDR1 MNHEY, CDR2 SMNVEV (reference sequence). The germline V and J ends were trimmed by 5 bases and 5 bases, with 8 bases remaining between them. The CDR3 spans 12 residues. The CDR3 sequence: CASSHRRDTQYF. CDR3 nucleotides: TGTGCCAGCAGTCATCGGAGAGATACGCAGTATTTT.

This clonotype was counted a few times. The chain uses TRBV21-1 and TRBJ2-5; the DNA was not used to check the table's D call, TRBD1. TRBV21-1 is tagged as a pseudogene. The CDR3 runs 17 residues. The CDR3 region has the DNA TGTGCCAGCAGCAAAGGACGGGGGCCAGGGGATTTGGAGACCCAGTACTTC. Translation: CASSKGRGPGDLETQYF.

This clonotype was observed a few times. The chain recombines TRBV5-5 with TRBJ2-4; TRBD1 agrees at 7 bases. Germline assignment: CDR1 SGHKS and CDR2 YYEKEE (reference sequence). The CDR3 is made up of 15 amino acids. V lost 4 bases and J lost 6; bases outside the gene matches: 10. CDR3 loop: CASSHAGPGGNIQYF. Written as DNA, the CDR3 is TGTGCCAGCAGCCACGCGGGCCCAGGGGGAAACATTCAGTACTTC.